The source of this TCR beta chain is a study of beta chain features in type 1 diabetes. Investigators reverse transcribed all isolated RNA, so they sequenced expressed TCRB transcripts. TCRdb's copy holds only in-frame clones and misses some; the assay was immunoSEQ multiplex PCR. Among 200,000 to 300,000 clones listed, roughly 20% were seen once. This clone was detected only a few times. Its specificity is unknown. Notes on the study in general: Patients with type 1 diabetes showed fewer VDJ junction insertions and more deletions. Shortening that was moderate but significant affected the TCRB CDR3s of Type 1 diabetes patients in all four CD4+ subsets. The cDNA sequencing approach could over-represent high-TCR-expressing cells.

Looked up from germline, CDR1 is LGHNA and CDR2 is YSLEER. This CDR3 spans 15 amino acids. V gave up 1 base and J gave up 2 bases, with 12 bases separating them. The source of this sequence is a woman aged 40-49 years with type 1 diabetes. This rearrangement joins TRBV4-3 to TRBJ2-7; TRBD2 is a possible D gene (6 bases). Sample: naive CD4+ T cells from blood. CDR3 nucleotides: TGCGCCAGCAGCCAAGGCGTTAGCGGCACCTACGAGCAGTACTTC. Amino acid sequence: CASSQGVSGTYEQYF.